Below, one T cell receptor beta chain is given with its context. Repertoires were generated with immunoSEQ multiplex PCR, while TCRdb's copy carries only in-frame clones and drops some. The table has over 120,000 clones, more than 80% seen once. These data come from a study of blood T cell repertoires in COVID-19. As for the study in general: Whether acute or convalescent, the COVID-19 samples came from the United States, Italy and Spain.

Between the trimmed V and J ends, which lost 3 bases and 1 base, there was a span of 10 bases. CDR1 and CDR2 from the germline V gene are SGHTS and YDEGEE. The CDR3 is 15 residues long. The gene calls are TRBV5-8 and TRBJ2-2; D perhaps matches TRBD1 (6 bases). The source of this sequence is a human donor in a cohort sampled during active COVID-19. The sequencing sample was made of peripheral blood. The CDR3 is CASSSGTLNTGELFF. The DNA of the CDR3 is TGTGCCAGCAGCTCCGGGACATTGAACACCGGGGAGCTGTTTTTT.